The 3 T cell receptor beta chains presented below share a single source sample, sequenced in a study of blood T cell repertoires in COVID-19. Profiling relied on immunoSEQ multiplex PCR, and the TCRdb table lists in-frame clones only, not all of them. Here the sample spans around 400,000 clones, around 87% being singletons. Sequenced material: peripheral blood. These receptors originate from a woman in her sixties or seventies with COVID-19, enrolled during active disease.

This clone was counted a few times. V and J are TRBV6-1 and TRBJ2-1; no clear D gene. V was shortened by 7 bases and J by 5 bases, with 12 bases between the two germline ends. Per the germline V gene, CDR1 is MNHNS and CDR2 is SASEGT. The CDR3 is made up of 13 amino acids. CDR3 nucleotide sequence: TGTGCCAGCATGACAACCAGAAACAATGAGCAGTTCTTC. It is translated as CASMTTRNNEQFF.

V usage is TRBV28 and J usage is TRBJ1-4, with TRBD1 matching over 7 bases. Germline trimming cut 5 bases from V and 8 bases from J; bases unmatched to any gene: 8. CDR1 is MDHEN and CDR2 is SYDVKM in the germline V gene. CDR3 length: 14 amino acids. This CDR3 reads CASSRRQGGEKLFF. Here the CDR3 DNA reads TGTGCCAGCAGTCGGAGACAGGGTGGGGAAAAACTGTTTTTT.

The chain carries TRBV5-1 and TRBJ2-3, with 13 positions matching TRBD2. The trim removed 7 bases at V and 5 bases at J, leaving 7 bases unmatched. CDR1 is SGHRS and CDR2 is YFSETQ in the germline V gene. The CDR3 loop spans 15 amino acids. CDR3 sequence: CASATSGGAVDTQYF. The CDR3 DNA is TGCGCCAGCGCTACTAGCGGGGGGGCCGTAGATACGCAGTATTTT.